This T cell receptor beta chain was retrieved from a study of blood T cell repertoires in COVID-19. Study-level background: Material from acute and convalescent COVID-19 was sourced from the United States, Italy and Spain. Nucleic acid was either cDNA or gDNA, and it came from T cells, B-cell-depleted T cells, or PBMCs.

CDR3 size: 12 residues. Germline V lookup: CDR1 SQVTM, CDR2 ANQGSEA. Trimming removed 3 bases at V and 2 bases at J, with 6 bases between. Per the original data handling: The authors estimated nucleated cell counts from reference gene primer amplification. This table comes from immunoSEQ multiplex PCR, and its TCRdb copy is limited to in-frame clones, with some not included. That table supplies the V and J calls and clone size; D and trimming were determined from the DNA. The sample shows 10,000 to 15,000 clones, roughly 82% of them seen only once. Sequencing was done on a sample of peripheral blood. The sequence was obtained from a human donor in a cohort sampled during active COVID-19. The chain couples TRBV29-1 to TRBJ2-3; a possible D gene is TRBD1 (5 bases). CDR3 DNA sequence: TGCAGCGTTGAGACAGACACAGATACGCAGTATTTT. Its translation: CSVETDTDTQYF.